This paragraph reports one T cell receptor (beta chain). This clone was picked up a small number of times. The antigen it recognizes is unknown. Per-base qualities were not stored, and no clone one base away is much larger. Collaborating institutions collected whole blood in K2EDTA tubes following their own protocols. For TCRbeta analysis, collaborators shipped samples in one of three forms: frozen whole blood, isolated PBMCs, or DNA extracted from either of those sample types. This sample stems from a study of blood T cell repertoires in COVID-19 (dated by TCRdb to 2020 to 2021). General notes on the study: The collaborator samples originated in the United States, Italy and Spain and spanned the acute and convalescent phases of COVID-19. The prospective study material was composed of cDNA or gDNA derived from T cells, B-cell-depleted T cells, or PBMCs. Deeply sampled blood TCRbeta repertoires from subjects exposed to, actively infected with, or recovered from COVID-19 were included in the dataset. The repertoires were made available in a free public database intended to serve as a resource for research on the immune response to SARS-CoV-2. The samples were drawn from two sources: the first 160 participants of the ongoing ImmuneRACE study, and 950 to 1,500 subjects contributed by 6 global collaborators. The sample metadata nearly always contained a de-identified subject ID, COVID-19 status, age in years and sex. Where available, HLA class I and class II types were taken from metadata supplied by the sample provider and were not determined by assay-based typing.

The immunoSEQ Assay, a bias-controlled multiplex PCR, was used to amplify TCRbeta CDR3 regions from genomic DNA. Concerning the study's data processing: The number of nucleated cells in each sample was estimated from the amplification of reference gene primers within the assay. To quantify the absolute abundance of each unique TCRbeta CDR3 rearrangement, sequence reads were collapsed and filtered. For each sample, productive Simpson clonality was calculated as the square root of Simpson's diversity index across productive rearrangements. TCRdb took over this immuneACCESS table, retaining in-frame rearrangements with V and J assigned. Such tables are incomplete; in checked studies, under half of the missing clones stem from an unresolved V gene, and the remainder is unexplained. That table is the source of V, J and clone size, and D and trimming were worked out from the DNA. The sample table contains 100,000 to 150,000 clones; only one count was recorded for about 70% of them. The biggest ten clones account for around 2% of the sample.

The germline V gene encodes CDR1 MNHEY and CDR2 SVGAGI. There are 13 amino acids in the CDR3, from cysteine to phenylalanine inclusive. The CDR3 DNA has 39 bases and is translated from base 1. After removal of 6 bases from V and 2 bases from J, the junction retains 4 bases not matched to a gene. The investigation overall reported the following: Clinical and demographic metadata were provided uncurated, with the amount varying by source and participant.

The material sequenced was peripheral blood. The sequence links TRBV6-5 to TRBJ2-7; TRBD1 fits 7 bases in the junction. The origin of this receptor is a woman in her seventies with acute or convalescent COVID-19. The DNA sequence follows: TGTGCCAGCAGCCGGGACAGTCCCTACGAGCAGTACTTC. This yields the protein CASSRDSPYEQYF.